The sample holds a few counts of the clone carrying this TCR beta chain. The PCR had 60 Vbeta and 13 Jbeta primers. Method: immunoSEQ multiplex PCR; TCRdb's copy keeps in-frame clones and lacks some. The sample consists of about 99,000 clones, 10% of them appearing once. This entry belongs to a study of cytomegalovirus exposure and HLA in healthy donors. CDR1 is GTSNPN, CDR2 SVGIG, per germline (reference sequence). The V and J ends lost 3 bases and 2 bases, in that order; junction bases with no gene match: 3. The CDR3 has 15 amino acids. This sequence was found in a man aged 35-49 years in good health and CMV-seropositive. The chain is built from TRBV30 and TRBJ1-4; 10 bases are shared with TRBD1. The specimen sequenced was PBMCs. This CDR3 reads CAWSRTGGTNEKLFF. The CDR3, as DNA: TGTGCCTGGAGCCGGACAGGGGGGACTAATGAAAAACTGTTTTTT.